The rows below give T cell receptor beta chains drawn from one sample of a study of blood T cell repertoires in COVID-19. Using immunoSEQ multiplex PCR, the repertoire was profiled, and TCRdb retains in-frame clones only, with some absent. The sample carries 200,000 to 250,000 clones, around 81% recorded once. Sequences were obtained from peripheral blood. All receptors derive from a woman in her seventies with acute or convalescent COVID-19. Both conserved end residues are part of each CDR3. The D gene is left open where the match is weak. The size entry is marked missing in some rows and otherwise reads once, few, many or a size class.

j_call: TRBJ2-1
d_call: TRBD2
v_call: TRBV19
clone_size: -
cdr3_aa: CASSLLAGSSYNEQFF
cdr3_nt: TGTGCCAGTAGTTTGCTAGCGGGGTCCTCCTACAATGAGCAGTTCTTC

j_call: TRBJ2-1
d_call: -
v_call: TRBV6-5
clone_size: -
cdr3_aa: CASSYRGGRGNEQFF
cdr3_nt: TGTGCCAGCAGTTACCGAGGGGGCCGGGGGAATGAGCAGTTCTTC

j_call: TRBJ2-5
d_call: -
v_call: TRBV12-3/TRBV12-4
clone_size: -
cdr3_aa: CASSLGRQETQYF
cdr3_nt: TGTGCCAGCAGTTTAGGCAGGCAAGAGACCCAGTACTTC

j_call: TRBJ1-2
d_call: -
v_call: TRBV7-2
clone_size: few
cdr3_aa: CASSPSGGIHYGYTF
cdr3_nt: TGTGCCAGCAGCCCCTCCGGGGGAATCCACTATGGCTACACCTTC

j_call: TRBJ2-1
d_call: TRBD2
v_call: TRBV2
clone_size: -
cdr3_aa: CASSEAGGAYNEQFF
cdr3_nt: TGTGCCAGCAGTGAAGCCGGGGGGGCCTACAATGAGCAGTTCTTC

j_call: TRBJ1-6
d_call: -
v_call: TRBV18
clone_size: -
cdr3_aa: CASRQVTDSPLHF
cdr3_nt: TGTGCCAGCCGACAGGTTACAGATTCACCCCTCCACTTT

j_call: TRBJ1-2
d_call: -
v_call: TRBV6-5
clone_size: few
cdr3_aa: CASSPTGMGGYTF
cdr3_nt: TGTGCCAGCAGCCCCACGGGGATGGGAGGCTACACCTTC

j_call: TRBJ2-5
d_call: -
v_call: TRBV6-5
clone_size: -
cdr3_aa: CASSPTGLETQYF
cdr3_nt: TGTGCCAGCAGCCCCACGGGACTAGAGACCCAGTACTTC

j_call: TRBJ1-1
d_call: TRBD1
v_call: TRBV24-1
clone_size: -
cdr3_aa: CATRGQGAIEAFF
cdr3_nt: TGTGCCACCAGGGGACAGGGGGCTATTGAAGCTTTCTTT

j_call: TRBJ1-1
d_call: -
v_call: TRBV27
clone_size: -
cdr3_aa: CASSLLGGSAAFF
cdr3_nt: TGTGCCAGCAGTTTACTCGGCGGCTCGGCCGCTTTCTTT

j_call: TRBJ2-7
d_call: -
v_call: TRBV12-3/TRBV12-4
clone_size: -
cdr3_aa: CASSPSPYEQYF
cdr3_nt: TGTGCCAGCAGTCCCTCCCCCTACGAGCAGTACTTC

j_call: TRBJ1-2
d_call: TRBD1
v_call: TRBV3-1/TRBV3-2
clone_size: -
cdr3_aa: CASSRSPGQGLGYTF
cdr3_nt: TGTGCCAGCAGCCGATCACCGGGACAGGGCCTTGGCTACACCTTC

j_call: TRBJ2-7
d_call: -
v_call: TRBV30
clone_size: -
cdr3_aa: CAWKQGLGTYEQYF
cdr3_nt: TGTGCCTGGAAACAGGGCTTAGGTACCTACGAGCAGTACTTC

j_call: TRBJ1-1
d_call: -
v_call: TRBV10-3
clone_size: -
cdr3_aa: CAIRPFNGGYNTEAFF
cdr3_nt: TGTGCCATCAGGCCCTTCAATGGGGGGTATAACACTGAAGCTTTCTTT

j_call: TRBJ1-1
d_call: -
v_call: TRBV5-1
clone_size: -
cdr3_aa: CASSFGRAEAFF
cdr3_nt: TGCGCCAGCAGCTTCGGCAGGGCTGAAGCTTTCTTT

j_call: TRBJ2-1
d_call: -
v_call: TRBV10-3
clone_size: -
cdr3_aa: CAIRGTGSSYNEQFF
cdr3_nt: TGTGCCATCAGGGGAACAGGGAGCTCCTACAATGAGCAGTTCTTC

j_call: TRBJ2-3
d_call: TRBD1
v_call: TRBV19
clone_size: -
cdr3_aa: CASNQQGAVGTQYF
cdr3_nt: TGTGCCAGTAACCAACAGGGGGCGGTGGGTACGCAGTATTTT

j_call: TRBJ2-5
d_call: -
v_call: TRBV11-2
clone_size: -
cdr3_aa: CASSLVAGEETQYF
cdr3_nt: TGTGCCAGCAGCTTAGTGGCAGGGGAAGAGACCCAGTACTTC

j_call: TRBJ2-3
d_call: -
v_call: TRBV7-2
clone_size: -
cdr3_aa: CASSFSGGDTQYF
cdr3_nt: TGTGCCAGCAGCTTCTCGGGTGGGGATACGCAGTATTTT

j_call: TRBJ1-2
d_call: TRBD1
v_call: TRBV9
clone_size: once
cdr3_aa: CASSTLDRVNYGYTF
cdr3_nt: TGTGCCAGCAGTACCCTTGACAGGGTAAACTATGGCTACACCTTC

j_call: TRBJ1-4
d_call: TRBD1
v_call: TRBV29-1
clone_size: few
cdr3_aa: CSVGTGRVGEKLFF
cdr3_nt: TGCAGCGTAGGGACAGGGCGGGTCGGAGAAAAACTGTTTTTT

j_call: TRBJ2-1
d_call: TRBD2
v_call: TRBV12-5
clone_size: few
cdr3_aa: CASTERGERNEQFF
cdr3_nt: TGTGCTAGTACCGAGCGGGGGGAGAGAAATGAGCAGTTCTTC

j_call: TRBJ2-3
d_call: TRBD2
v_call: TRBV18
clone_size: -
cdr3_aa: CASSPSGGITDTQYF
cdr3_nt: TGTGCCAGCTCGCCCAGCGGGGGGATCACAGATACGCAGTATTTT

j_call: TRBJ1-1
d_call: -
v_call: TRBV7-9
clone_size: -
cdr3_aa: CASSTLSGTRRGHTEAFF
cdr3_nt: TGTGCCAGCAGCACTCTATCGGGGACACGCAGGGGTCACACTGAAGCTTTCTTT

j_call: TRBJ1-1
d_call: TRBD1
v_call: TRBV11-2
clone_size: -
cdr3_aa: CASSAYTGTGGVAFF
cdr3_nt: TGTGCCAGCAGCGCATACACCGGGACAGGGGGCGTAGCTTTCTTT

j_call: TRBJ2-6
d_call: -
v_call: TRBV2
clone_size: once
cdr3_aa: CASSERQGFSGANVLTF
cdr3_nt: TGTGCCAGCAGTGAGCGTCAGGGGTTCTCTGGGGCCAACGTCCTGACTTTC

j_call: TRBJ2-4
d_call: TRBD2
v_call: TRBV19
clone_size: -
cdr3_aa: CASIGGGTIGDIQYF
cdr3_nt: TGTGCCAGTATAGGCGGGGGGACAATAGGCGACATTCAGTACTTC

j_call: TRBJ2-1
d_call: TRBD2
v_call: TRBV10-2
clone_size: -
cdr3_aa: CASSEGTSGGREFF
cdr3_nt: TGCGCCAGCAGCGAGGGGACTAGCGGGGGCAGAGAGTTCTTC

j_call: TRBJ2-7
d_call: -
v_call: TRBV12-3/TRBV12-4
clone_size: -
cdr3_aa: CASRFGANYEQYF
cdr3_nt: TGTGCCAGCAGGTTTGGGGCCAACTACGAGCAGTACTTC

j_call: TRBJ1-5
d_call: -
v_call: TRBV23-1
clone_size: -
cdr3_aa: CASSQTPSNQPQHF
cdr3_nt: TGCGCCAGCAGTCAAACTCCTAGCAATCAGCCCCAGCATTTT

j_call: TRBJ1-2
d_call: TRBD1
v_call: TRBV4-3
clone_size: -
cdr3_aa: CASSQAYRGKNYGYTF
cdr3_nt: TGCGCCAGCAGCCAAGCCTACAGGGGGAAGAACTATGGCTACACCTTC

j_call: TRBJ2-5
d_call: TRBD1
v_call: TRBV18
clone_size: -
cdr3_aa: CASSPLTPGQGETQYF
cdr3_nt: TGTGCCAGCTCACCTCTGACCCCCGGACAGGGTGAGACCCAGTACTTC

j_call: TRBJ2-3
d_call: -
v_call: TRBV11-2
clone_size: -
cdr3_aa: CASSLVLGIMTDTQYF
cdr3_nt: TGTGCCAGCAGCTTAGTTCTGGGCATTATGACAGATACGCAGTATTTT

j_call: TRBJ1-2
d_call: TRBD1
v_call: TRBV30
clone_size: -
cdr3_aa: CAWSSYRGNGYTF
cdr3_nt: TGTGCCTGGAGTTCATACAGGGGGAATGGCTACACCTTC

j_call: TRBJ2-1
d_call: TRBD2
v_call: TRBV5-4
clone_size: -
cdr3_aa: CASSLAGGGYNEQFF
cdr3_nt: TGTGCCAGCAGCTTGGCGGGGGGTGGCTACAATGAGCAGTTCTTC